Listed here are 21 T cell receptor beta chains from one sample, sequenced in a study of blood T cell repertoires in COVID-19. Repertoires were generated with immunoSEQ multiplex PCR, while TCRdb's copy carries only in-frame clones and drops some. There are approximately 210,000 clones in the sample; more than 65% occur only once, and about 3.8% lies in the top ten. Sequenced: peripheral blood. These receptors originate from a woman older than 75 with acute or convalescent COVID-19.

CDR3 loop: CASSQEYFGSGNTIYF. The CDR3 DNA is TGTGCCAGCAGCCAAGAGTATTTCGGCTCTGGAAACACCATATATTTT. The V and J genes are TRBV4-2 and TRBJ1-3, with unresolved D. V lost 0 bases and J 0 bases, leaving 9 bases between the germline ends. The germline CDR1 and CDR2 sequences are LGHNA and YNFKEQ. This CDR3 comprises 16 residues.

CDR3 coding DNA: TGCAGCGTTGTCCGGGGGATCTCCTACGAGCAGTACTTC. Translated, it gives CSVVRGISYEQYF. The J gene is TRBJ2-7, the V gene TRBV29-1; a possible D gene is TRBD2 (6 bases). Germline V lookup: CDR1 SQVTM, CDR2 ANQGSEA. The ends were cut back, 4 bases at V and 0 bases at J, with 10 bases in the middle. This CDR3 region has 13 residues.

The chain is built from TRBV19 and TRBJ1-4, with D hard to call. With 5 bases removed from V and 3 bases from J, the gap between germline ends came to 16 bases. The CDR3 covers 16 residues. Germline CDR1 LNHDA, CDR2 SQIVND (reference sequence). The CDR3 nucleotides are TGTGCCAGTAGTGTCCGGGGAAGAGTTGCTAATGAAAAACTGTTTTTT. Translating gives CASSVRGRVANEKLFF.

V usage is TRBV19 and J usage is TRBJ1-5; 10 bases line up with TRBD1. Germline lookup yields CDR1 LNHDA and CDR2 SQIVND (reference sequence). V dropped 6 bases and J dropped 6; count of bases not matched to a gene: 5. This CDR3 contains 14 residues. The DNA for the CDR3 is TGTGCCAGTAGCCCGACAGGGGGCTCTCAGCCCCAGCATTTT. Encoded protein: CASSPTGGSQPQHF. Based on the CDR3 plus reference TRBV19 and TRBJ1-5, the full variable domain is DGGITQSPKYLFRKEGQNVTLSCEQNLNHDAMYWYRQDPGQGLRLIYYSQIVNDFQKGDIAEGYSVSREKKESFPLTVTSAQKNPTAFYLCASSPTGGSQPQHFGDGTRLSIL.

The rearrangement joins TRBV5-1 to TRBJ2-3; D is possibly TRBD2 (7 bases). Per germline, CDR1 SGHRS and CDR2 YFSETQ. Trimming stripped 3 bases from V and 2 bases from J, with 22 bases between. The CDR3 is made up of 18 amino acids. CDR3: CASSSGGAQRDLTDTQYF. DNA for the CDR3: TGCGCCAGCAGCTCTGGGGGGGCGCAACGAGACCTCACAGATACGCAGTATTTT.

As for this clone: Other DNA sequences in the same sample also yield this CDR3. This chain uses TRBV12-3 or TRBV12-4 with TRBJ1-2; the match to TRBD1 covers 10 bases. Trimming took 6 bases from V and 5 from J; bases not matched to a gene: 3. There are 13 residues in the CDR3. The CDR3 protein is CASSRDRGYGYTF. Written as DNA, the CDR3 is TGTGCCAGCAGCCGGGACAGGGGTTATGGCTACACCTTC.

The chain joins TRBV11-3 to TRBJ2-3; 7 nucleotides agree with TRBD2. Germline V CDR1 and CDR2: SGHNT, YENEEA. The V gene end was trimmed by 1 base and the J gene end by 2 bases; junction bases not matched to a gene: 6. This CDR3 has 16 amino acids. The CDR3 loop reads CASSLGAGLNTDTQYF. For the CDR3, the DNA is TGTGCCAGCAGCTTAGGAGCGGGGCTCAACACAGATACGCAGTATTTT.

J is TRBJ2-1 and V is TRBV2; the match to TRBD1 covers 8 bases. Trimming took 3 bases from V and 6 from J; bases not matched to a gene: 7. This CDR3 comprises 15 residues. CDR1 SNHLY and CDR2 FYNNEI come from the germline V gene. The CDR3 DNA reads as TGTGCCAGCAGTGACGGTCAGGGGGCAGGCAATGAGCAGTTCTTC. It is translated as CASSDGQGAGNEQFF.

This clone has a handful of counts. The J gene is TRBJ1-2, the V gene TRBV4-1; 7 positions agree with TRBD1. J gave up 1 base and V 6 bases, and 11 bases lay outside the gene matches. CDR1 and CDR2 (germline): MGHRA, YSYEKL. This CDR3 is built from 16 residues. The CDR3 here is CASSPIGTAFNYGYTF. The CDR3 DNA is TGCGCCAGCAGTCCTATCGGGACAGCGTTTAACTATGGCTACACCTTC.

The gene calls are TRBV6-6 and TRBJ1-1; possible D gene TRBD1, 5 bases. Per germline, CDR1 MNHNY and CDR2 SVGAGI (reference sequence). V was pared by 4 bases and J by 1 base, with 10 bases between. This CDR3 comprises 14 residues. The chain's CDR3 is CASSWSGSNTEAFF. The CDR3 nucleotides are TGTGCCAGCAGTTGGTCAGGGTCGAACACTGAAGCTTTCTTT.

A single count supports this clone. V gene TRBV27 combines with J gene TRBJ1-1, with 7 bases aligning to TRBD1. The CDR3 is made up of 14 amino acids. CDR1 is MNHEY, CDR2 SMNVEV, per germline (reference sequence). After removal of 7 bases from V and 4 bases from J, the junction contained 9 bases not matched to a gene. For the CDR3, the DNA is TGTGCCAGCACCGCGACAGGGTTTTCCACTGAAGCTTTCTTT. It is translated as CASTATGFSTEAFF.

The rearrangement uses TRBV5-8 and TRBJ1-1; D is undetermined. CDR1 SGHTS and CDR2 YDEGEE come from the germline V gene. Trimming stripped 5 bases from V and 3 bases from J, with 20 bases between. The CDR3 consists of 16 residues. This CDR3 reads CASRVLGSAWDTEAFF. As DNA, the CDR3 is TGTGCCAGCAGGGTTTTGGGGAGCGCATGGGACACTGAAGCTTTCTTT.

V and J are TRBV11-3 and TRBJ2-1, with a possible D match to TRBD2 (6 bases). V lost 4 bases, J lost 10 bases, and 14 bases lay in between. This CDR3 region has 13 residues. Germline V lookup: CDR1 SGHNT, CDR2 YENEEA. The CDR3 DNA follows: TGTGCCAGCAGCTGGAGGGCCCAATTAGAGCAGTTCTTC. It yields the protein CASSWRAQLEQFF.

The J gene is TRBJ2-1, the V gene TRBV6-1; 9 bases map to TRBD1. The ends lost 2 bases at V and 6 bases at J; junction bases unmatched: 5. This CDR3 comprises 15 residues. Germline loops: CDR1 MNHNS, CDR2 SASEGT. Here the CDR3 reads CASSETGGAFNEQFF. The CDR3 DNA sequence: TGTGCCAGCAGTGAAACAGGGGGCGCTTTCAATGAGCAGTTCTTC.

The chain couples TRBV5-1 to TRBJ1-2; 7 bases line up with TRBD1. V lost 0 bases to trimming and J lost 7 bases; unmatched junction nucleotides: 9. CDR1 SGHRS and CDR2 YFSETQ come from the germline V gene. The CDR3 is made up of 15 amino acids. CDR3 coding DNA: TGCGCCAGCAGCTTGGGAGGGGGCGAGTACGGTGGCTACACCTTC. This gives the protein CASSLGGGEYGGYTF.

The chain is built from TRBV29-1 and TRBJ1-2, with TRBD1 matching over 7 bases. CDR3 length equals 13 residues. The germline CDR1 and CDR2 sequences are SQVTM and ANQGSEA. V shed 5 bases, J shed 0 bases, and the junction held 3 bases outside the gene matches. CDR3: CSVLTGSNYGYTF. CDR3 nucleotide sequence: TGCAGCGTTCTGACAGGGTCTAACTATGGCTACACCTTC.

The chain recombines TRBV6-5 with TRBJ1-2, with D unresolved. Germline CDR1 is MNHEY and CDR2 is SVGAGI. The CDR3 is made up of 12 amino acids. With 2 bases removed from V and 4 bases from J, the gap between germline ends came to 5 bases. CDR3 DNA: TGTGCCAGCAGTTACAGCGCCTATGGCTACACCTTC. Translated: CASSYSAYGYTF.

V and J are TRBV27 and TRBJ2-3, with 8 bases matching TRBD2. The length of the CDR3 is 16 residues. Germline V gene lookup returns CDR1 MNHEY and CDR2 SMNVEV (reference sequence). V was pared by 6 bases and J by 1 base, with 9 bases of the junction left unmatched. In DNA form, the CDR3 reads TGTGCCAGCAGGGCCGTAGGGACTAGGCGCACAGATACGCAGTATTTT. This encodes CASRAVGTRRTDTQYF.

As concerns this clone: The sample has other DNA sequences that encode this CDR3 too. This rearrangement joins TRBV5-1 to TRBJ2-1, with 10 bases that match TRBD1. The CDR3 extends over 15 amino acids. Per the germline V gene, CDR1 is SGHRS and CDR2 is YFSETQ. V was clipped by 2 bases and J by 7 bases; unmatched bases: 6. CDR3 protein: CASSLGGQGSNEQFF. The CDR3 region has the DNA TGCGCCAGCAGCTTAGGGGGACAGGGGAGTAATGAGCAGTTCTTC.

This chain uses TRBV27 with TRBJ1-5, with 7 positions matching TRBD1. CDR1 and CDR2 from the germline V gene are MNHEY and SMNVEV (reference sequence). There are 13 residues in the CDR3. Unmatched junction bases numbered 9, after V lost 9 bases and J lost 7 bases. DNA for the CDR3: TGTGCCAGTTCAAGACAGGGACACCAGCCCCAGCATTTT. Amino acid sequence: CASSRQGHQPQHF.

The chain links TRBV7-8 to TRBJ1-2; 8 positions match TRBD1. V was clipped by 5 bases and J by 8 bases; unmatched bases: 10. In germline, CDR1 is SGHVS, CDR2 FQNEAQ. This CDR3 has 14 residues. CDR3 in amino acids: CASSPTGGGGGYTF. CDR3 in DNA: TGTGCCAGCAGCCCCACAGGGGGAGGTGGGGGCTACACCTTC. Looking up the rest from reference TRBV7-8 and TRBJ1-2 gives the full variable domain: GAGVSQSPRYKVAKRGQDVALRCDPISGHVSLFWYQQALGQGPEFLTYFQNEAQLDKSGLPSDRFFAERPEGSVSTLKIQRTQQEDSAVYLCASSPTGGGGGYTFGSGTRLTVV.